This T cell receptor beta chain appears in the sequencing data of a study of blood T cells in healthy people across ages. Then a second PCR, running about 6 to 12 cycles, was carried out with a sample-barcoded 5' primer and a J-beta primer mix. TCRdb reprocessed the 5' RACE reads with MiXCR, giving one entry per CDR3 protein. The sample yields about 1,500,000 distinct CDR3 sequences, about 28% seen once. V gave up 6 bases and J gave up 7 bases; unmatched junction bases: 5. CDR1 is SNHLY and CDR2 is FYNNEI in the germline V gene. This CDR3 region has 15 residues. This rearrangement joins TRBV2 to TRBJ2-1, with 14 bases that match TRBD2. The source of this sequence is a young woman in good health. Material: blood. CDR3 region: CASRKGTSGSNEQFF. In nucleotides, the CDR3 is TGTGCCAGCAGGAAAGGGACTAGCGGGAGTAATGAGCAGTTCTTC.